This T cell receptor (beta chain) was documented in a study of cytomegalovirus exposure and HLA in healthy donors. As for the study in general: Ancestry clustering placed roughly 86% of over 300 genotyped donors in the Caucasian-associated cluster. Overall study findings and caveats: A highly shared variant cluster was judged a likely technical artifact. For cytomegalovirus status, the classifier reportedly gave diagnoses with high specificity and sensitivity.

These donors, healthy bone marrow donors, were studied. In the PCR, 60 Vbeta and 13 Jbeta primers were used. Clones were sequenced by immunoSEQ multiplex PCR, and TCRdb holds only the in-frame ones, with some missing. The sample data list tens of thousands of clones. Concerning this clone itself: The antigen is undetermined.

Germline CDR1 GTSNPN, CDR2 SVGIG (reference sequence). V dropped 0 bases and J dropped 3; count of bases not matched to a gene: 7. The CDR3 totals 15 residues. The chain recombines TRBV30 with TRBJ1-1; TRBD1 matches at 7 bases. Input material: PBMCs. The sequence came from a man aged 50 to 59 in good health and CMV-seropositive. The CDR3 DNA follows: TGTGCCTGGAGTGTACTCGACAGGGAGGACACTGAAGCTTTCTTT. It encodes CAWSVLDREDTEAFF.